Below are 28 T cell receptor beta chains sequenced from a single sample in a study of response to subunit inactivated influenza vaccine. TCRdb analysed the RT-PCR reads with MiXCR anew, one entry per CDR3 protein. The profile shows roughly 570,000 distinct CDR3 sequences, around 15% of them singletons. Sequencing was performed on PBMCs from blood, taken about 11 days after vaccination. All receptors come from a man aged 50-60 years who received an inactivated influenza vaccine.

The rearrangement links TRBV11-2 to TRBJ1-1; D is uncertain. The CDR3 spans 13 residues. Per the germline V gene, CDR1 is SGHAT and CDR2 is FQNNGV. V was cut by 3 bases and J by 0 bases, with 5 bases left in between. The CDR3: CASSFAMNTEAFF. The CDR3, as DNA: TGTGCCAGCAGCTTTGCCATGAACACTGAAGCTTTCTTT.

This clonotype was recorded at least ten times. The CDR3 reads CASSLTASDYGYTF. Written as DNA, the CDR3 is TGTGCCAGCAGCTTAACGGCCTCGGACTATGGCTACACCTTC. This chain joins TRBV7-2 and TRBJ1-2; no clear D. The CDR3 has 14 amino acids. Germline-derived CDR1 and CDR2 are SGHTA and FQGNSA. V dropped 2 bases and J dropped 3 bases, with 10 bases sitting between them.

This chain links TRBV6-5 with TRBJ2-1; 9 nucleotides line up with TRBD2. Per the germline V gene, CDR1 is MNHEY and CDR2 is SVGAGI. The CDR3 extends over 16 amino acids. Trimming removed 3 bases from V and 5 bases from J; junction bases left unmatched: 8. The CDR3 here is CASSYSGGAKDNEQFF. The CDR3, as DNA: TGTGCCAGCAGTTATAGCGGGGGCGCCAAGGACAATGAGCAGTTCTTC.

There are many counts of this clonotype. The CDR3, as DNA: TGCAGTGCCCTTATGGGAATCACCGGGGAGCTGTTTTTT. Residues: CSALMGITGELFF. The rearrangement joins TRBV20-1 to TRBJ2-2; D unclear. The germline V and J ends were trimmed by 6 bases and 4 bases, with 12 bases remaining between them. The CDR3 has 13 residues. Looked up from germline, CDR1 is DFQATT and CDR2 is SNEGSKA (reference sequence).

This clonotype was seen repeatedly, ten times or more. The chain has TRBV5-1 and TRBJ2-3; D remains ambiguous. Trimming shortened V by 2 bases and J by 2 bases, and 12 bases separated the two germline ends. This CDR3 has 15 residues. Germline assignment: CDR1 SGHRS and CDR2 YFSETQ. Written as DNA, the CDR3 is TGCGCCAGCAGCTTCAAGGGTTCGATCACAGATACGCAGTATTTT. Protein product: CASSFKGSITDTQYF.

This clonotype was observed at least ten times. The rearrangement joins TRBV7-9 to TRBJ1-1, with 9 bases identical to TRBD1. Germline V gene data show CDR1 as SEHNR and CDR2 as FQNEAQ (reference sequence). The length of the CDR3 is 14 residues. V shed 4 bases and J 3 bases; nucleotides not matched to a gene: 3. Here the CDR3 reads CASSYGQGYTEAFF. CDR3 bases: TGTGCCAGCAGCTACGGACAGGGGTACACTGAAGCTTTCTTT.

On this clonotype: Since a much larger clone is just one base distant, this may be a read error. The gene calls are TRBV20-1 and TRBJ2-3; 7 nucleotides align to TRBD1. The germline gives CDR1 DFQATT, CDR2 SNEGSKA (reference sequence). The CDR3 length is 14 residues. The CDR3 DNA reads TGCAGTGCTAGGAAGGGGGCCGGCACAGATAGGCAGTATTTT. It codes for CSARKGAGTDRQYF.

The rearrangement joins TRBV6-5 to TRBJ2-3; 7 bases are shared with TRBD1. Germline CDR1 reads MNHEY; CDR2 reads SVGAGI. Germline trimming cut 4 bases from V and 2 bases from J; bases unmatched to any gene: 9. The CDR3 is made up of 16 amino acids. The chain's CDR3 is CASSSSQGIYTDTQYF. The CDR3 region has the DNA TGTGCCAGCAGTTCTTCACAGGGGATCTACACAGATACGCAGTATTTT.

This clonotype appeared a few times. J is TRBJ2-1 and V is TRBV30; D remains unclear. The germline V and J ends were trimmed by 0 bases and 4 bases, with 7 bases remaining between them. The CDR3 runs 13 residues. Germline CDR1 and CDR2: GTSNPN and SVGIG (reference sequence). CDR3 DNA: TGTGCCTGGAGTGTGTGGGGTTACAATGAGCAGTTCTTC. Amino acids: CAWSVWGYNEQFF.

This clonotype was observed a few times. The chain uses TRBV28 and TRBJ1-1; tentatively, D is TRBD1 (6 bases). Germline CDR1 reads MDHEN; CDR2 reads SYDVKM. This CDR3 region has 17 residues. Trimming shortened V by 2 bases and J by 3 bases, and 19 bases separated the two germline ends. CDR3 sequence (DNA): TGTGCCAGCAGTTTACGGGGGCGAGGGGGGAAGGACACTGAAGCTTTCTTT. It is translated as CASSLRGRGGKDTEAFF.

V gene TRBV5-1 combines with J gene TRBJ2-2; 9 nucleotides match TRBD2. The trim removed 0 bases at V and 7 bases at J, leaving 13 bases unmatched. Germline CDR1 SGHRS, CDR2 YFSETQ. The CDR3 has 18 amino acids. CDR3 sequence: CASSLEGGRASVGGELFF. In DNA, the CDR3 is TGCGCCAGCAGCTTGGAAGGCGGGAGGGCCTCGGTCGGCGGGGAGCTGTTTTTT.

This clonotype was seen more than once but under ten times. The chain is built from TRBV10-3 and TRBJ2-1, with 9 bases matching TRBD1. This CDR3 comprises 12 residues. Germline CDR1 is ENHRY and CDR2 is SYGVKD. V shed 10 bases, J shed 6 bases, and the junction held 4 bases outside the gene matches. The CDR3 DNA reads TGTGCCACACAGGGGGCCCGCAATGAGCAGTTCTTC. Translation gives CATQGARNEQFF.

The DNA for the CDR3 is TGTGCCAGCACCTCCCTGGGGGGACGGACTGAAGCTTTCTTT. This encodes CASTSLGGRTEAFF. The chain employs TRBV12-3 or TRBV12-4 and TRBJ1-1, with a weak D call TRBD1 (5 bases). Trimming shortened V by 7 bases and J by 5 bases, and 17 bases separated the two germline ends. CDR3 length: 14 amino acids.

The V call is TRBV20-1, the J call TRBJ1-5; D remains unclear. There are 14 residues in the CDR3. CDR1 and CDR2 from the germline V gene are DFQATT and SNEGSKA (reference sequence). Trimming removed 0 bases at V and 3 bases at J, with 9 bases between. The CDR3 region is CSARDWPDNQPQHF. The CDR3 DNA reads as TGCAGTGCTAGAGATTGGCCAGACAATCAGCCCCAGCATTTT.

The table lists this clonotype with a few counts. The chain employs TRBV5-1 and TRBJ2-3; possible D gene TRBD2, 5 bases. Trimming removed 4 bases at V and 1 base at J, with 22 bases between. This CDR3 is 18 amino acids long. Germline CDR1 and CDR2: SGHRS and YFSETQ. The CDR3 DNA reads as TGCGCCAGCAGCCCCTGGGCCGGACTTAACCGGGGCACAGATACGCAGTATTTT. It encodes CASSPWAGLNRGTDTQYF.

The chain joins TRBV7-8 to TRBJ2-7, with TRBD2 matching 10 bases. The CDR3 has 15 residues. The trim removed 5 bases at V and 5 bases at J, leaving 9 bases unmatched. The germline CDR1 and CDR2 sequences are SGHVS and FQNEAQ. CDR3: CASSLGSSGSNEQYF. The CDR3 DNA sequence: TGTGCCAGCAGCCTAGGGTCTAGCGGGAGCAACGAGCAGTACTTC. Using reference TRBV7-8 and TRBJ2-7 for the parts outside the CDR3, the full variable domain is GAGVSQSPRYKVAKRGQDVALRCDPISGHVSLFWYQQALGQGPEFLTYFQNEAQLDKSGLPSDRFFAERPEGSVSTLKIQRTQQEDSAVYLCASSLGSSGSNEQYFGPGTRLTVT.

This rearrangement joins TRBV27 to TRBJ2-1; TRBD2 aligns across 14 bases. CDR3 size: 16 residues. Germline-derived CDR1 and CDR2 are MNHEY and SMNVEV (reference sequence). Unmatched junction bases numbered 4, after V lost 5 bases and J lost 4 bases. The CDR3: CASSHGTSGGYNEQFF. The CDR3, as DNA: TGTGCCAGCAGTCACGGGACTAGCGGGGGTTACAATGAGCAGTTCTTC.

This clonotype was found once. The V call is TRBV5-1, the J call TRBJ2-5; perhaps D is TRBD1 or TRBD2 (5 bases each). The V gene lost 3 bases and the J gene lost 5 bases, with 17 bases spanning the gap. CDR1 is SGHRS and CDR2 is YFSETQ in the germline V gene. The CDR3 has 15 residues. The CDR3 region is CASSSGPPPGETQYF. Here the CDR3 DNA reads TGCGCCAGCAGCTCGGGACCACCCCCGGGGGAGACCCAGTACTTC. The full variable domain, in which reference TRBV5-1 and TRBJ2-5 provide the parts outside the CDR3, is KAGVTQTPRYLIKTRGQQVTLSCSPISGHRSVSWYQQTPGQGLQFLFEYFSETQRNKGNFPGRFSGRQFSNSRSEMNVSTLELGDSALYLCASSSGPPPGETQYFGPGTRLLVL.

V gene TRBV18 combines with J gene TRBJ2-7; D is perhaps TRBD1 or TRBD2 (5 bases each). The CDR3 has 14 amino acids. Trimming stripped 8 bases from V and 2 bases from J, with 16 bases between. Per the germline V gene, CDR1 is KGHSH and CDR2 is LQKENI. CDR3 amino acids: CASGQETGPYEQYF. Here the CDR3 DNA reads TGTGCCAGCGGCCAGGAGACGGGACCCTACGAGCAGTACTTC.

In this sample, this clonotype turned up a few times. V is TRBV19 and J is TRBJ2-1; D possibly matches TRBD1 or TRBD2 (5 bases each). This CDR3 has 13 residues. V gave up 8 bases and J gave up 8 bases, with 16 bases separating them. The germline V gene has CDR1 LNHDA and CDR2 SQIVND (reference sequence). The CDR3 nucleotides are TGTGCCAGTTCGGTTGTTAGAGGGGATGAGCAGTTCTTC. Translation gives CASSVVRGDEQFF.

This clonotype was detected ten times or more. The chain has TRBV29-1 and TRBJ2-5; D call uncertain. Trimming took 6 bases from V and 2 from J, leaving 4 bases between them. This CDR3 has 10 residues. Germline assignment: CDR1 SQVTM and CDR2 ANQGSEA. CDR3 nucleotide sequence: TGCAGCGTACAACAAGAGACCCAGTACTTC. Its protein is CSVQQETQYF.

The V and J genes are TRBV5-6 and TRBJ1-3; no clear D. The CDR3 loop spans 16 amino acids. The V gene lost 1 base and the J gene lost 2 bases, with 13 bases spanning the gap. From germline, CDR1 is SGHDT and CDR2 YYEEEE. In DNA form, the CDR3 reads TGTGCCAGCAGCTTGAGAGAAGGATGGCCTGGAAACACCATATATTTT. The encoded protein is CASSLREGWPGNTIYF.

This clonotype showed up just a few times. The J gene is TRBJ2-3, the V gene TRBV30, with a weak D call TRBD2 (6 bases). The V and J ends lost 0 bases and 8 bases respectively, with 9 bases between them. The CDR3 has 12 residues. Germline V gene lookup returns CDR1 GTSNPN and CDR2 SVGIG (reference sequence). In DNA, the CDR3 is TGTGCCTGGAGTGTACTCGGGGGTACGCAGTATTTT. Its translation is CAWSVLGGTQYF.

V usage is TRBV29-1 and J usage is TRBJ2-1; D remains unclear. The length of the CDR3 is 13 residues. Trimming took off 3 bases at V and 2 bases at J, with 8 bases between the two ends. The V gene's germline CDR1 is SQVTM and CDR2 ANQGSEA. CDR3 nucleotides: TGCAGCGTTGAGCTGGGTACCTACAATGAGCAGTTCTTC. This codes for CSVELGTYNEQFF.

This clonotype turned up a few times. V usage is TRBV9 and J usage is TRBJ2-7; 14 nucleotides line up with TRBD2. The CDR3 runs to 18 residues. Losses at the gene ends were 10 bases for V and 1 base for J; bases not matched to a gene: 16. Germline V lookup: CDR1 SGDLS, CDR2 YYNGEE. CDR3 protein: CALRRGTSGSYLSYEQYF. CDR3 in DNA: TGTGCCCTTCGTCGGGGGACTAGCGGGAGTTACCTTTCCTACGAGCAGTACTTC.

The genes are TRBV5-5 and TRBJ2-3, with 8 positions matching TRBD2. The V gene's germline CDR1 is SGHKS and CDR2 YYEKEE (reference sequence). Unmatched junction bases numbered 12, after V lost 4 bases and J lost 8 bases. This CDR3 comprises 15 residues. The CDR3 region has the DNA TGTGCCAGCAGCCCGGGACTAGTACCCCCCGGTACGCAGTATTTT. Amino acid sequence: CASSPGLVPPGTQYF.

This clonotype was seen more than once but under ten times. This rearrangement joins TRBV7-8 to TRBJ2-7, with 8 bases lining up with TRBD1. The CDR3 sequence is 14 residues long. V was pared by 5 bases and J by 3 bases, with 6 bases of the junction left unmatched. The germline CDR1 and CDR2 sequences are SGHVS and FQNEAQ. The CDR3 here is CASSAAGTGYEQYF. In nucleotides, the CDR3 is TGTGCCAGCAGCGCCGCCGGGACAGGCTACGAGCAGTACTTC. Based on the CDR3 plus reference TRBV7-8 and TRBJ2-7, the full variable domain is GAGVSQSPRYKVAKRGQDVALRCDPISGHVSLFWYQQALGQGPEFLTYFQNEAQLDKSGLPSDRFFAERPEGSVSTLKIQRTQQEDSAVYLCASSAAGTGYEQYFGPGTRLTVT.

Only a few counts were recorded for this clonotype. DNA of the CDR3: TGTGCCAGCAGCTTAGACGGTTTCGGGCGGGAGAATTTCGTCGAGCAGTACTTC. This translates into CASSLDGFGRENFVEQYF. The chain links TRBV11-2 to TRBJ2-7; TRBD2 matches at 7 bases. CDR3 length equals 18 residues. Germline CDR1 and CDR2: SGHAT and FQNNGV. Losses at the gene ends were 0 bases for V and 6 bases for J; bases not matched to a gene: 17.